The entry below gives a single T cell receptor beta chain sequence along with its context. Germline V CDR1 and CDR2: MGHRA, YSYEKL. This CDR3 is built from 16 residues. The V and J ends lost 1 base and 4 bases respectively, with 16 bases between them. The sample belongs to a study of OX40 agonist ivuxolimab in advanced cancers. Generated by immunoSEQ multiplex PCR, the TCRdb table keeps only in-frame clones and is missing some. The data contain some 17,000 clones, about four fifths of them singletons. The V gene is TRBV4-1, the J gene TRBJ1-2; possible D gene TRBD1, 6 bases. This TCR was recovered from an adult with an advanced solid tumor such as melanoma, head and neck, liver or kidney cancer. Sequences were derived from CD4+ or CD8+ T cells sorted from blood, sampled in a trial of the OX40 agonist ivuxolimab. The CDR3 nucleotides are TGCGCCAGCAGCCAAGTAGAGGGGGGCGCCTCCTATGGCTACACCTTC. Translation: CASSQVEGGASYGYTF.